This T cell receptor beta chain was retrieved from a study of T cells after yellow fever vaccination. The study's findings and limits: Only a minor proportion of clonotypes was detected across both CD4 and CD8 compartments. It was a weaker secondary response, yet one that peaked faster, at day 5 versus 15.

CDR3 size: 13 residues. The V gene's germline CDR1 is SGHRS and CDR2 YFSETQ. Between the trimmed V and J ends, which lost 3 bases and 8 bases, there was a span of 11 bases. TCRdb ran MiXCR on the 5' RACE reads and lists one entry per CDR3 protein. The sample holds about 630,000 distinct CDR3 sequences, approximately 13% seen once. Details on this clonotype: What it binds is unknown.

Sequences were derived from PBMCs, sampled on the day of the yellow fever booster vaccination. The V and J genes are TRBV5-1 and TRBJ2-2, with D unresolved. This sequence originates from a man under 40 who received the YFV17D yellow fever vaccine. The CDR3 loop is CASSWTAFGELFF. Here the CDR3 DNA reads TGCGCCAGCAGCTGGACGGCTTTTGGGGAGCTGTTTTTT.